One sample yielded the 24 T cell receptor beta chains listed below, sequenced in a study of blood T cell repertoires in COVID-19. Clones were sequenced by immunoSEQ multiplex PCR, and TCRdb holds only the in-frame ones, with some missing. The table lists some 140,000 clones, roughly 80% of them singletons. The sample was peripheral blood. All receptors derive from a woman aged 55-70 years with COVID-19, enrolled during active disease.

There are a few counts of this clone. The chain's CDR3 is CASGLVRGTEAFF. The CDR3 bases are TGTGCTAGTGGTTTGGTTAGGGGTACTGAAGCTTTCTTT. This sequence joins TRBV12-5 and TRBJ1-1; a possible D gene is TRBD1 (5 bases). The CDR3 spans 13 residues. The V gene lost 0 bases and the J gene lost 5 bases, with 7 bases spanning the gap. In germline, CDR1 is LGHNT, CDR2 FRNRAP.

This chain connects TRBV2 to TRBJ1-4; 9 bases match TRBD1. From germline, CDR1 is SNHLY and CDR2 FYNNEI. This CDR3 has 15 amino acids. V shed 7 bases and J 4 bases; nucleotides not matched to a gene: 7. CDR3 in amino acids: CASTGTGNGNEKLFF. DNA for the CDR3: TGTGCCAGCACCGGGACAGGGAACGGTAATGAAAAACTGTTTTTT.

The genes are TRBV24-1 and TRBJ2-2, with 7 bases lining up with TRBD1. Germline loops: CDR1 KGHDR, CDR2 SFDVKD. After removal of 4 bases from V and 5 bases from J, the junction contained 6 bases not matched to a gene. This CDR3 comprises 15 residues. CDR3 region: CATSDSGQPTGELFF. In DNA form, the CDR3 reads TGTGCCACCAGTGACTCGGGACAGCCTACCGGGGAGCTGTTTTTT.

The chain carries TRBV5-1 and TRBJ2-3; maybe TRBD2 (7 bases). Germline CDR1 SGHRS, CDR2 YFSETQ. Trimming removed 0 bases from V and 2 bases from J, with 13 bases in between. The CDR3 has 16 residues. The CDR3 loop reads CASSLDGGPSTDTQYF. The DNA for the CDR3 is TGCGCCAGCAGCTTGGACGGGGGGCCGTCCACAGATACGCAGTATTTT.

This chain links TRBV12-3 or TRBV12-4 with TRBJ1-2; TRBD1 agrees at 7 bases. After removal of 5 bases from V and 4 bases from J, the junction contained 4 bases not matched to a gene. The CDR3 sequence is 13 residues long. The CDR3 reads CASSRGQAYGYTF. CDR3 bases: TGTGCCAGCAGTCGTGGACAGGCCTATGGCTACACCTTC.

This clone was seen more than once but under ten times. The gene calls are TRBV3-1 (or the pseudogene TRBV3-2) and TRBJ1-5, with TRBD1 identical over 10 bases. J was trimmed by 4 bases and V by 1 base; bases with no gene match: 1. CDR1 and CDR2 from the germline V gene are LGHDT and YNNKEL (reference sequence). This CDR3 spans 15 amino acids. CDR3 amino acids: CASSQGQGANQPQHF. The CDR3 coding sequence is TGTGCCAGCAGCCAAGGACAGGGGGCGAATCAGCCCCAGCATTTT.

This chain uses TRBV11-2 with TRBJ1-5; 10 bases align to TRBD1. The CDR3 loop spans 17 amino acids. From germline, CDR1 is SGHAT and CDR2 FQNNGV. After removal of 2 bases from V and 4 bases from J, the junction contained 8 bases not matched to a gene. The CDR3: CASSLTGDRGRNQPQHF. In DNA form, the CDR3 reads TGTGCCAGCAGCTTAACGGGGGACAGGGGACGGAATCAGCCCCAGCATTTT.

This clone was recorded once. The V and J genes are TRBV5-8 and TRBJ1-1; D is possibly TRBD1 (5 bases). Trimming pared 6 bases from V and 1 base from J, leaving 19 bases between. The CDR3 contains 16 residues. The germline V gene encodes CDR1 SGHTS and CDR2 YDEGEE. CDR3 sequence (DNA): TGTGCCAGCACCCCTGGGGGGGGTATCGGGAACACTGAAGCTTTCTTT. This codes for CASTPGGGIGNTEAFF. The full variable domain, completed using reference TRBV5-8 and TRBJ1-1, is EAGVTQSPTHLIKTRGQQATLRCSPISGHTSVYWYQQALGLGLQFLLWYDEGEERNRGNFPPRFSGRQFPNYSSELNVNALELEDSALYLCASTPGGGIGNTEAFFGQGTRLTVV.

This sequence joins TRBV5-4 and TRBJ2-3; 9 nucleotides agree with TRBD1. Germline V gives CDR1 SGHNT, CDR2 YYREEE (reference sequence). The length of the CDR3 is 15 residues. J was trimmed by 1 base and V by 4 bases; bases with no gene match: 4. CDR3: CASSARDRGTDTQYF. In nucleotides, the CDR3 is TGTGCCAGCAGCGCCCGGGACAGGGGCACAGATACGCAGTATTTT.

J is TRBJ1-2 and V is TRBV18, with no clear D. Per germline, CDR1 KGHSH and CDR2 LQKENI. V shed 4 bases and J shed 0 bases, with 15 bases lying between them. The CDR3 totals 16 residues. This chain's CDR3 is CASSRSIDLANYGYTF. The CDR3 nucleotides are TGTGCCAGCTCACGGAGCATTGACTTAGCTAACTATGGCTACACCTTC.

The chain joins TRBV7-8 to TRBJ1-5, with TRBD1 identical over 8 bases. CDR1 and CDR2 (germline): SGHVS, FQNEAQ. With 5 bases clipped from V and 0 bases from J, the junction kept 6 bases outside the gene matches. This CDR3 is built from 16 residues. The CDR3 DNA reads TGTGCCAGCAGCCGCAGGGGACAGGCTAGCAATCAGCCCCAGCATTTT. It translates to CASSRRGQASNQPQHF.

The genes are TRBV2 and TRBJ2-3; D is undetermined. The CDR3 extends over 15 amino acids. Germline assignment: CDR1 SNHLY and CDR2 FYNNEI. The V end lost 1 base, the J end lost 6 bases, and 14 bases lay between the germline ends. CDR3 amino acids: CASSEGQAPFDTQYF. The DNA for the CDR3 is TGTGCCAGCAGTGAAGGGCAGGCCCCTTTTGATACGCAGTATTTT.

The genes are TRBV7-9 and TRBJ2-4; perhaps TRBD1 as D (5 bases). The CDR3 covers 15 residues. Germline CDR1 and CDR2: SEHNR and FQNEAQ (reference sequence). Trimming pared 1 base from V and 8 bases from J, leaving 15 bases between. The CDR3 DNA sequence: TGTGCCAGCAGCTTAGGTGGGGCAGGTGCAGACATTCAGTACTTC. Its translation is CASSLGGAGADIQYF. Using reference TRBV7-9 and TRBJ2-4 for the parts outside the CDR3, the full variable domain is DTGVSQNPRHKITKRGQNVTFRCDPISEHNRLYWYRQTLGQGPEFLTYFQNEAQLEKSRLLSDRFSAERPKGSFSTLEIQRTEQGDSAMYLCASSLGGAGADIQYFGAGTRLSVL.

This chain connects TRBV6-4 to TRBJ1-5; D uncertain. Germline V gene data show CDR1 as MRHNA and CDR2 as SNTAGT. The CDR3 is 15 residues long. V dropped 3 bases and J dropped 3 bases, with 12 bases sitting between them. The CDR3 nucleotides read TGTGCCAGCAGTGATCTGGGAGGGCTCAATCAGCCCCAGCATTTT. This codes for CASSDLGGLNQPQHF.

The chain links TRBV19 to TRBJ1-2; D remains unclear. V lost 1 base to trimming and J lost 7 bases, with 10 bases between them. The CDR3 runs 13 residues. The germline CDR1 and CDR2 sequences are LNHDA and SQIVND (reference sequence). The CDR3 is CASSIAQTSGYTF. As DNA, the CDR3 is TGTGCCAGTAGTATAGCGCAGACTTCTGGCTACACCTTC.

To note about this clone: The sample holds other DNA sequences that translate to the same CDR3. CDR3 nucleotide sequence: TGTGCCAGCAGCTTAACAGGGGGCAATCAGCCCCAGCATTTT. It is translated as CASSLTGGNQPQHF. This sequence joins TRBV7-9 and TRBJ1-5; TRBD1 matches at 7 bases. The CDR3 covers 14 residues. Germline CDR1 and CDR2: SEHNR and FQNEAQ (reference sequence). V was pared by 2 bases and J by 2 bases, with 0 bases of the junction left unmatched.

This clone came up once. The V call is TRBV18, the J call TRBJ2-3, with D possibly matching TRBD2 (5 bases). CDR3 length: 14 residues. The V end lost 2 bases, the J end lost 0 bases, and 6 bases lay between the germline ends. The V gene's germline CDR1 is KGHSH and CDR2 LQKENI. The CDR3 reads CASSPGGSTDTQYF. CDR3 coding DNA: TGTGCCAGCTCACCAGGCGGGAGCACAGATACGCAGTATTTT.

This rearrangement joins TRBV27 to TRBJ2-3; D possibly corresponds to TRBD1 (5 bases). This CDR3 region has 14 residues. The V end lost 6 bases, the J end lost 3 bases, and 13 bases lay between the germline ends. Germline V CDR1 and CDR2: MNHEY, SMNVEV (reference sequence). CDR3 loop: CASRDITRTDTQYF. The CDR3 nucleotides are TGTGCCAGCAGGGACATTACGAGGACAGATACGCAGTATTTT.

CDR3 bases: TGTGCCAGCAGCCTAGGGGGGGACACTGAAGCTTTCTTT. It is translated as CASSLGGDTEAFF. The rearrangement uses TRBV12-3 or TRBV12-4 and TRBJ1-1; tentative D call: TRBD1 (6 bases). The V end lost 6 bases, the J end lost 3 bases, and 11 bases lay between the germline ends. This CDR3 contains 13 residues.

This chain uses TRBV13 with TRBJ1-1, with TRBD1 as a possible D gene (5 bases). This CDR3 region has 14 residues. Trimming took 2 bases from V and 4 from J, leaving 11 bases between them. Germline CDR1 PRHDT, CDR2 FYEKMQ (reference sequence). The CDR3 spells CASSLWGVGTEAFF. The CDR3 DNA sequence: TGTGCCAGCAGCTTATGGGGGGTTGGCACTGAAGCTTTCTTT.

The rearrangement joins TRBV6-5 to TRBJ1-2, with 9 bases matching TRBD1. The length of the CDR3 is 15 residues. Germline CDR1 MNHEY, CDR2 SVGAGI. V lost 3 bases and J lost 8; bases outside the gene matches: 10. CDR3 in DNA: TGTGCCAGCAGTTATGGGACAGGGCGGTCTAGCGGCTACACCTTC. It translates to CASSYGTGRSSGYTF.

The chain combines TRBV1 with TRBJ2-7; the D segment call TRBD2 is taken from the table without a DNA check. TRBV1 is classified as a pseudogene. The CDR3 runs to 17 residues. Written as DNA, the CDR3 is TGCACCAGCAGCCCCCAGAGAGGGGGGGGGAGCTCCTACGAGCAGTACGTC. This encodes CTSSPQRGGGSSYEQYV.

Worth noting for this clone: In the same sample, other DNA sequences code for this CDR3. V is TRBV6-1 and J is TRBJ1-1; perhaps TRBD1 as D (6 bases). Germline loops: CDR1 MNHNS, CDR2 SASEGT. This CDR3 is built from 13 residues. V gave up 3 bases and J gave up 4 bases, with 9 bases separating them. DNA for the CDR3: TGTGCCAGCAGTGAGGGCAGGGGCACTGAAGCTTTCTTT. Amino acid sequence: CASSEGRGTEAFF.

In this sample, this clone turned up a few times. V and J are TRBV9 and TRBJ2-5; 9 bases align to TRBD2. The CDR3 covers 21 residues. The V gene's germline CDR1 is SGDLS and CDR2 YYNGEE. After removal of 0 bases from V and 2 bases from J, the junction contained 20 bases not matched to a gene. The CDR3 here is CASSVGPGAGGLRSDQETQYF. CDR3 sequence (DNA): TGTGCCAGCAGCGTAGGACCGGGGGCGGGAGGGCTTCGCAGCGATCAAGAGACCCAGTACTTC.